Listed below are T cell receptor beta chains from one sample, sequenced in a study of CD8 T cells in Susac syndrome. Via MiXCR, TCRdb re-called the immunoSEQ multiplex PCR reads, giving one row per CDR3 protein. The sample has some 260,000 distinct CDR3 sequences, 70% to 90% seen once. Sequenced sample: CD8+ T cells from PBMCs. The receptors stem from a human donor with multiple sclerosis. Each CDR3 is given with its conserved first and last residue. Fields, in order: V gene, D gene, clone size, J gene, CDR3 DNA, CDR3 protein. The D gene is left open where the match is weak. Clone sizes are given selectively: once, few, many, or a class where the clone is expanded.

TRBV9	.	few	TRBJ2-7	TGTGCCAGCAGCGTAGATGACGCTCCCTACGAGCAGTACTTC	CASSVDDAPYEQYF
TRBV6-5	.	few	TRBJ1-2	TGTGCCAGCCTTAGAGACTATGGCTACACCTTC	CASLRDYGYTF
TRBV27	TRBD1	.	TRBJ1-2	TGTGCCAGCGGGTTCAGGGGGCAGTTGAATGGCTACACCTTC	CASGFRGQLNGYTF
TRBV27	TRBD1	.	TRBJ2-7	TGTGCCAGCAGCCCGAGGGGGCGTAACGAGCAGTACTTC	CASSPRGRNEQYF
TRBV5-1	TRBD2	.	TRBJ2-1	TGCGCCAGCAGGCGGACTAGCGGGAGCTTCTCGAATGAGCAGTTCTTC	CASRRTSGSFSNEQFF
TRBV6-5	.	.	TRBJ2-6	TGTGCCAGCAGTTACGACCTCCCCTCTGGGGCCAACGTCCTGACTTTC	CASSYDLPSGANVLTF
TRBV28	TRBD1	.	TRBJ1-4	TGTGCCAGCAGTCCCAAGTCGGACAGGGTGGCAACTAATGAAAAACTGTTTTTT	CASSPKSDRVATNEKLFF
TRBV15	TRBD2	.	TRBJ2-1	TGTGCCACCAGCAGAGAAGATATGGGACTAGCGGGGGGCTCCTACAATGAGCAGTTCTTC	CATSREDMGLAGGSYNEQFF
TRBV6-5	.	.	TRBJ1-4	TGTGCCAGCAGTTATTTTAGAACAACTAATGAAAAACTGTTTTTT	CASSYFRTTNEKLFF
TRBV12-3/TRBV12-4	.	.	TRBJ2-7	TGTGCCAGCAGTTTAACAGGGAGGGGGTTATACGAGCAGTACTTC	CASSLTGRGLYEQYF
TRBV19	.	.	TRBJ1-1	TGTGCCAGTATCCGGACTTCATTGAACACTGAAGCTTTCTTT	CASIRTSLNTEAFF
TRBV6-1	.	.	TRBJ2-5	TGTGCCAGCAGCGTATCGTATTCGAGGGAGATGGAGACCCAGTACTTC	CASSVSYSREMETQYF
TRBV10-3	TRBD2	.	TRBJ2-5	TGTGCCATCAGTGAGTCGCGACTAGCGGGAGAGGAAGAGACCCAGTACTTC	CAISESRLAGEEETQYF
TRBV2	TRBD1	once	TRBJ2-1	TGTGCCAGCGGTAGAGAGGGACAGGGAAGCCTCAATGAGCAGTTCTTC	CASGREGQGSLNEQFF
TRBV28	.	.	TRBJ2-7	TGTGCCAGCAGTTTGGACGGGCGCTTCTACGAGCAGTACTTC	CASSLDGRFYEQYF